This T cell receptor (beta chain) was sequenced during a study of early T cells in non-severe SARS-CoV-2 infection. Study summary: From unsorted whole blood, bulk RNA was sequenced, and the chains remained unpaired. Study results and caveats: Lookups in VDJdb leaned toward anti-spike CD8 responses and missed private and CD4 specificities.

The CDR3 loop spans 14 amino acids. V lost 0 bases and J lost 3, with 12 bases in between. Germline values: CDR1 DFQATT, CDR2 SNEGSKA (reference sequence). The table lists this clonotype with many counts. Antigen unknown. Individual cDNA molecules received unique molecular identifiers. Each CDR3 protein is one row after TCRdb ran MiXCR on the 5' RACE reads. The table records about 120,000 distinct CDR3 sequences, roughly an eighth of them present only once. This clonotype originated in an adult who was a healthcare worker with PCR-confirmed SARS-CoV-2 infection or an uninfected control (not recorded which). The J gene is TRBJ2-7, the V gene TRBV20-1, with a tentative D call TRBD1 (5 bases). The sequencing here drew on whole blood, taken at baseline. Written as DNA, the CDR3 is TGCAGTGCTAGAGAAACAGGCCTTAACTACGAGCAGTACTTC. Translation gives CSARETGLNYEQYF.